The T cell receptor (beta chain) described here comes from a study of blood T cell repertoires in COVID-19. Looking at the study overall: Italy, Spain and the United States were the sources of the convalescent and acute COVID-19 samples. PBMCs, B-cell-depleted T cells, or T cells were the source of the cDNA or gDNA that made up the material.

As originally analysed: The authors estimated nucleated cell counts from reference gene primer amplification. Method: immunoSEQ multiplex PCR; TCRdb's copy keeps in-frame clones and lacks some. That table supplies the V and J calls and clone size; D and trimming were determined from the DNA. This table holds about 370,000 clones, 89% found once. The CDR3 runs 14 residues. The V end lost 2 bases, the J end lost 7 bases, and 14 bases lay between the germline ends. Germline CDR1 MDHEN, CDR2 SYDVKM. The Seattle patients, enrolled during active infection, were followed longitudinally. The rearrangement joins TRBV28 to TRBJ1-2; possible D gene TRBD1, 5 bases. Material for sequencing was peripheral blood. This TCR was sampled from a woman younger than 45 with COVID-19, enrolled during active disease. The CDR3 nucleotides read TGTGCCAGCAGTTTAGGGGTATGGCAGGGTGGCTACACCTTC. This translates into CASSLGVWQGGYTF.